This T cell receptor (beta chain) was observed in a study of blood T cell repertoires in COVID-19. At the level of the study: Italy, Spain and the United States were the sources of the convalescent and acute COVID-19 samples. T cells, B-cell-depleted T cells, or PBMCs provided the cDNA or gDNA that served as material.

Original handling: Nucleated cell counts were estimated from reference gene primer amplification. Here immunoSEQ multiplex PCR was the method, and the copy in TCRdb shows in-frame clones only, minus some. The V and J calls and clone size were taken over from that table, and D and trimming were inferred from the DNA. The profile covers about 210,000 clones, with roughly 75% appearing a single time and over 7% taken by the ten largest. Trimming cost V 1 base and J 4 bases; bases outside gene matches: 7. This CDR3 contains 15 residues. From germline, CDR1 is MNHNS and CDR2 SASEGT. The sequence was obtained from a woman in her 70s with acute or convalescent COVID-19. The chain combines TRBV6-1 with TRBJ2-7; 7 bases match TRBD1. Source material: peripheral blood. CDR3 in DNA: TGTGCCAGCAGTGAAGGCCCGGGACAGCCGTACGAGCAGTACTTC. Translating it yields CASSEGPGQPYEQYF.